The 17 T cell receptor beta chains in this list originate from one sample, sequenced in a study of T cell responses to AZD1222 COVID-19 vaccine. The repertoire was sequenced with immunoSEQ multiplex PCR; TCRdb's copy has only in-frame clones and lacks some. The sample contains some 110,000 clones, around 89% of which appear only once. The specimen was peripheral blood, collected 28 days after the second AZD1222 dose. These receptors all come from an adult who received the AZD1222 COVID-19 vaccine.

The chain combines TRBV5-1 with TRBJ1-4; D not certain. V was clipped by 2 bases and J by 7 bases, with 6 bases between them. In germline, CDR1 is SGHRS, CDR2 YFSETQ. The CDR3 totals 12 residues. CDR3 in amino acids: CASSLDLEKLFF. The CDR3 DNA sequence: TGCGCCAGCAGCTTAGATCTTGAAAAACTGTTTTTT. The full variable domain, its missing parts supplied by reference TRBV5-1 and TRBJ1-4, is KAGVTQTPRYLIKTRGQQVTLSCSPISGHRSVSWYQQTPGQGLQFLFEYFSETQRNKGNFPGRFSGRQFSNSRSEMNVSTLELGDSALYLCASSLDLEKLFFGSGTQLSVL.

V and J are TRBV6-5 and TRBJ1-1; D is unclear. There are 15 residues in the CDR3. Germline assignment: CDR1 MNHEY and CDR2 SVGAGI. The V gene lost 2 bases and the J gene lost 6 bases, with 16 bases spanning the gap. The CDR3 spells CASSYVGRTKPEAFF. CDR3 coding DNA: TGTGCCAGCAGTTACGTTGGCAGAACTAAGCCTGAAGCTTTCTTT.

As DNA, the CDR3 is TGCAGCGCCCCACTAGGTTGGGATACGCAGTATTTT. Translated: CSAPLGWDTQYF. The J gene is TRBJ2-3, the V gene TRBV29-1, with a weak D call TRBD2 (5 bases). The length of the CDR3 is 12 residues. The V end lost 7 bases, the J end lost 6 bases, and 14 bases lay between the germline ends. Germline V gene lookup returns CDR1 SQVTM and CDR2 ANQGSEA.

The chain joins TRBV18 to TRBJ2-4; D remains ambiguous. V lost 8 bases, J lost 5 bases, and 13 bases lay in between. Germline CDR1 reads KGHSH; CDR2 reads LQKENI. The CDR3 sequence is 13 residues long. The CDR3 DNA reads TGTGCCAGCATACCCTCAGGCCAAAACATTCAGTACTTC. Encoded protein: CASIPSGQNIQYF.

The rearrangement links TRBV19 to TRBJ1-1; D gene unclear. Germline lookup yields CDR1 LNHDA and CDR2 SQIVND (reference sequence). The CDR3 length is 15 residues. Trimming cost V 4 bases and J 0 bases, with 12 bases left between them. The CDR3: CASSRPGYMNTEAFF. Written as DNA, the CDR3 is TGTGCCAGTAGTAGACCGGGATACATGAACACTGAAGCTTTCTTT.

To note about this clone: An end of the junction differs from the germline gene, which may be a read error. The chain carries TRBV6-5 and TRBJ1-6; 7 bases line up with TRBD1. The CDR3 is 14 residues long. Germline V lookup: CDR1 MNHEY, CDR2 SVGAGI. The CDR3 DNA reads TGTGCCAGCAGTCCGGGACAGAAAAATTCAGCCCTCCACTTT. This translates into CASSPGQKNSALHF.

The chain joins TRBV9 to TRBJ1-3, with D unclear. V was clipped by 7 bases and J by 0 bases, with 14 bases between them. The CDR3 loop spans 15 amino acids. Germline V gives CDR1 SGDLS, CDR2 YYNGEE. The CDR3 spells CASGRGISSGNTIYF. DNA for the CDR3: TGTGCCAGCGGACGAGGGATCAGCTCTGGAAACACCATATATTTT.

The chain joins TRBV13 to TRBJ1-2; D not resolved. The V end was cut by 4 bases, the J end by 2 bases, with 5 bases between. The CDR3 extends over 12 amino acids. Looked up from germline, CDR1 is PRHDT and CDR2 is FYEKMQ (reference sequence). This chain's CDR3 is CASSYENYGYTF. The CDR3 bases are TGTGCCAGCAGCTACGAAAACTATGGCTACACCTTC.

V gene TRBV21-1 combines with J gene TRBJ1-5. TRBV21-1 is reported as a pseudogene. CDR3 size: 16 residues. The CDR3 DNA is TGTGCCAGCAGCAAACCAGCGATTTATAGCAATCAGCCCCAGCATTTT. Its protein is CASSKPAIYSNQPQHF.

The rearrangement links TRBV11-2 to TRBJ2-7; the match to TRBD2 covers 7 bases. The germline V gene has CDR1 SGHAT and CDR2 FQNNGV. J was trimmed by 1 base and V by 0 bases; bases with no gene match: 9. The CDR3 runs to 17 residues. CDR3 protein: CASSLESLGAGSYEQYF. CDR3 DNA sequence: TGTGCCAGCAGCTTAGAATCTTTAGGAGCGGGGTCCTACGAGCAGTACTTC.

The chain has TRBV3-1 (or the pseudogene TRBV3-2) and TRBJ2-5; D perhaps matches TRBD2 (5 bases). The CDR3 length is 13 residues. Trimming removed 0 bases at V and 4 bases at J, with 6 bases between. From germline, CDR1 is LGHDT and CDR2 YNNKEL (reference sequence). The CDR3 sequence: CASSQEGGETQYF. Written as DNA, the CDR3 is TGTGCCAGCAGCCAAGAAGGAGGAGAGACCCAGTACTTC.

CDR3: CASSPRTVSTDTQYF. CDR3 nucleotides: TGTGCCAGCAGCCCGAGGACGGTTAGCACAGATACGCAGTATTTT. The chain couples TRBV5-5 to TRBJ2-3; D is uncertain. Trimming took off 4 bases at V and 0 bases at J, with 12 bases between the two ends. Germline loops: CDR1 SGHKS, CDR2 YYEKEE (reference sequence). CDR3 size: 15 residues.

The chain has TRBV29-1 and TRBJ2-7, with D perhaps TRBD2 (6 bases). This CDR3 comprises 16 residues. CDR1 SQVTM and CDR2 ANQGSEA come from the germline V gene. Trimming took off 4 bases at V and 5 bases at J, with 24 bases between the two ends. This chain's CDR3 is CSVGGWAGNPGHEQYF. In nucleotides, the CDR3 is TGCAGCGTTGGGGGATGGGCGGGAAACCCAGGGCACGAGCAGTACTTC.

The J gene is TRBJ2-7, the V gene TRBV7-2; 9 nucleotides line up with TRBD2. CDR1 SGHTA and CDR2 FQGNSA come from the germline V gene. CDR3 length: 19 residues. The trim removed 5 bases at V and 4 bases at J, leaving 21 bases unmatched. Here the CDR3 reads CASSTEGILRAGGRYEQYF. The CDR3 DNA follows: TGTGCCAGCAGCACAGAGGGTATTCTCAGGGCGGGAGGGAGGTACGAGCAGTACTTC.

The CDR3 sequence: CASGGQDSSYNSPLHF. The CDR3 DNA is TGTGCCAGTGGTGGTCAGGACAGCTCCTATAATTCACCCCTCCACTTT. The V and J genes are TRBV2 and TRBJ1-6, with a tentative D call TRBD1 (6 bases). Germline loops: CDR1 SNHLY, CDR2 FYNNEI. CDR3 length: 16 amino acids. Trimming left V 9 bases short and J 0 bases short, with 15 bases between.

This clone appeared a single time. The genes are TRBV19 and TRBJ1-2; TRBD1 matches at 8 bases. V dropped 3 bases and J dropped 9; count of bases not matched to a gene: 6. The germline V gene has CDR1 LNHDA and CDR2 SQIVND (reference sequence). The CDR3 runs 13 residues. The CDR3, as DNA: TGTGCCAGTAGTATCCCTCGGACAGGGAGCTACACCTTC. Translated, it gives CASSIPRTGSYTF.

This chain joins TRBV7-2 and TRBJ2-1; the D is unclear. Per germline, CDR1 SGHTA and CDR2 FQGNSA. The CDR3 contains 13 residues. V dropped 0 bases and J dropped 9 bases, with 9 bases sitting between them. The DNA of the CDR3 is TGTGCCAGCAGCTTAGCGCTAGGTGCTGAGCAGTTCTTC. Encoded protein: CASSLALGAEQFF.